The 4 T cell receptor beta chains below come from one sample, sequenced in a study of T cells in Graves' hyperthyroidism and ophthalmopathy. Authors of the study amplified TCR beta CDR3 regions from RNA transcripts. The primer set for the first-round RT-PCR of the TCR CDR3 was HTBI. TCRdb independently ran MiXCR on the multiplex PCR reads; one entry per CDR3 protein. Here the sample spans 750,000 to 900,000 distinct CDR3 sequences, about two fifths being singletons. The sequencing sample was made of blood. Receptors originate from a man aged 18 to 35 with Graves' hyperthyroidism.

A few counts support this clonotype. V usage is TRBV7-2 and J usage is TRBJ1-5, with no clear D. V was trimmed by 4 bases and J by 0 bases, leaving 7 bases between them. Germline values: CDR1 SGHTA, CDR2 FQGNSA. The CDR3 sequence is 14 residues long. The CDR3 sequence: CASSSGVSNQPQHF. The CDR3 DNA reads as TGTGCCAGCAGCTCCGGGGTTAGCAATCAGCCCCAGCATTTT. Using reference TRBV7-2 and TRBJ1-5 for the parts outside the CDR3, the full variable domain is GAGVSQSPSNKVTEKGKDVELRCDPISGHTALYWYRQSLGQGLEFLIYFQGNSAPDKSGLPSDRFSAERTGGSVSTLTIQRTQQEDSAVYLCASSSGVSNQPQHFGDGTRLSIL.

This clonotype was detected ten times or more. This sequence joins TRBV15 and TRBJ2-7; 7 bases match TRBD2. J gave up 0 bases and V 0 bases, and 2 bases lay outside the gene matches. This CDR3 has 15 amino acids. Looked up from germline, CDR1 is LNHNV and CDR2 is YYDKDF (reference sequence). CDR3 sequence reads: CATSRDPGGSYEQYF. The CDR3 region has the DNA TGTGCCACCAGCAGAGACCCGGGGGGCTCCTACGAGCAGTACTTC.

This clonotype was detected a few times. The chain uses TRBV10-3 and TRBJ1-5; D uncertain. CDR1 ENHRY and CDR2 SYGVKD come from the germline V gene. Trimming shortened V by 10 bases and J by 4 bases, and 14 bases separated the two germline ends. CDR3 length: 13 residues. The CDR3 DNA reads TGTGCCAGCACTGTGGTAAGAAATCAGCCCCAGCATTTT. Translation gives CASTVVRNQPQHF.

As for this clonotype: A read error may explain this, as a much larger clone is one base away. The rearrangement uses TRBV2 and TRBJ1-1; D not resolved. Trimming shortened V by 3 bases and J by 3 bases, and 8 bases separated the two germline ends. Germline V gene sequence: CDR1 SNHLY, CDR2 FYNNEI. The CDR3 contains 13 residues. The CDR3 sequence: CASSDVRYTEAFF. The CDR3 nucleotides read TGTGCCAGCAGTGACGTTAGGTACACTGAAGCTTTCTTT.